This TCR beta chain came from a study of radiation and T cells in renal cell carcinoma. Treatment in this sample: 15 Gy SBRT to primary tumor, nephrectomy 4 weeks later. Data came from immunoSEQ multiplex PCR; TCRdb stores just in-frame clones and leaves some out. The data contain under 20,000 clones, 60% to 75% of them singletons. This clone came up a few times. Trimming removed 1 base at V and 4 bases at J, with 8 bases between. The CDR3 covers 13 residues. Germline values: CDR1 SGHDN, CDR2 FVKESK. This specimen was tumor tissue, taken from a patient whose treatment included radiotherapy and nephrectomy. This chain links TRBV14 with TRBJ2-7; D ambiguous. The TCR was taken from a woman aged 70-85 years with renal cell carcinoma. The CDR3 coding sequence is TGTGCCAGCAGCCAAGTGGCACGGTACGAGCAGTACTTC. Translation: CASSQVARYEQYF.